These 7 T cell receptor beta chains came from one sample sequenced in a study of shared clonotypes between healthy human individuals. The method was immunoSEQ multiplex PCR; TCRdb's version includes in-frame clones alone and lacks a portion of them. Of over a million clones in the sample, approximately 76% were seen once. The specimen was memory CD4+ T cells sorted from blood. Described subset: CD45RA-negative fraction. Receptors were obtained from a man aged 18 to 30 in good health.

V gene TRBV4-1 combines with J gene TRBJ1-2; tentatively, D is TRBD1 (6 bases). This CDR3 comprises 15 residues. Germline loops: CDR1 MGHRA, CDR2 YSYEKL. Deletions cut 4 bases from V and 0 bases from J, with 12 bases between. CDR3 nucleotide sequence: TGCGCCAGCAGCCTAACCTCAGGGGCTAACTATGGCTACACCTTC. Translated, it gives CASSLTSGANYGYTF.

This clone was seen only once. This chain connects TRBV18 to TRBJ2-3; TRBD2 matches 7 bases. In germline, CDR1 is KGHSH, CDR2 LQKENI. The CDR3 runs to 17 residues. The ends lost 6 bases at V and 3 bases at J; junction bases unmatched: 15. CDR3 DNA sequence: TGTGCCAGCTCTCCGATACTGACTAGCCCTGGGACAGATACGCAGTATTTT. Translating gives CASSPILTSPGTDTQYF. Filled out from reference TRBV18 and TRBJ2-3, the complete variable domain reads NAGVMQNPRHLVRRRGQEARLRCSPMKGHSHVYWYRQLPEEGLKFMVYLQKENIIDESGMPKERFSAEFPKEGPSILRIQQVVRGDSAAYFCASSPILTSPGTDTQYFGPGTRLTVL.

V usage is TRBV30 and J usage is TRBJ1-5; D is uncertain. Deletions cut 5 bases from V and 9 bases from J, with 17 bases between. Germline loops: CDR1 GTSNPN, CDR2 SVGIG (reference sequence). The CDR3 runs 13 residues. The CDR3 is CAWGRELDRPQHF. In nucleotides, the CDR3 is TGTGCCTGGGGCCGGGAGCTCGATAGGCCCCAGCATTTT.

CDR3 sequence (DNA): TGTGCCAGAAGCGGGTGGGGACAAAGAAGACGTAGGACTAATGAAAAACTGTTTTTT. This encodes CARSGWGQRRRRTNEKLFF. The genes are TRBV7-5 and TRBJ1-4; the listed D gene, TRBD1, was not tested against the DNA. TRBV7-5 is given as a pseudogene. CDR3 length: 19 residues.

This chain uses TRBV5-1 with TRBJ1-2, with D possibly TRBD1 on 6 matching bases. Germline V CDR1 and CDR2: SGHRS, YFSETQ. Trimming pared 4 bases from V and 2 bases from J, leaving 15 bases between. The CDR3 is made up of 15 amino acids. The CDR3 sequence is CASSPERGTNYGYTF. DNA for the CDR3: TGCGCCAGCAGCCCCGAGAGGGGGACCAACTATGGCTACACCTTC.

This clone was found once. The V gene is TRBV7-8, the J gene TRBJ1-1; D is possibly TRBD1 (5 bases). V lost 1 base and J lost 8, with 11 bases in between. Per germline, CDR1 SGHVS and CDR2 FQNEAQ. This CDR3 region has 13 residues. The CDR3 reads CASSLGGDAEAFF. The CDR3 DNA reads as TGTGCCAGCAGCTTAGGAGGGGACGCAGAAGCTTTCTTT.

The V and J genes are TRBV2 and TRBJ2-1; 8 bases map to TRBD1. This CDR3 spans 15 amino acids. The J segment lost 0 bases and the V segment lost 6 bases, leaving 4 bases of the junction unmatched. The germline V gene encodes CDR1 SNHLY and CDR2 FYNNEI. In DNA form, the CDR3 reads TGTGCCAGCAGCTTAGACAGGGGCTCCTACAATGAGCAGTTCTTC. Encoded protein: CASSLDRGSYNEQFF.